One and the same sample provided the 12 T cell receptor beta chains below, sequenced in a study of response to subunit inactivated influenza vaccine. TCRdb reprocessed the RT-PCR reads via MiXCR and lists one record per CDR3 protein. This repertoire shows just over 300,000 distinct CDR3 sequences, 22% found once; its top ten account for around a tenth. The material was PBMCs from blood, obtained less than 22 months after vaccination. The receptors come from a man between 45 and 75 years old who received an inactivated influenza vaccine.

This clonotype was detected only a few times. This sequence joins TRBV6-1 and TRBJ2-7; 7 bases fit TRBD1. The CDR3 is 14 residues long. J lost 0 bases, V lost 10 bases, and 9 bases had no gene match. Germline V CDR1 and CDR2: MNHNS, SASEGT. For the CDR3, the DNA is TGTGCCACCTACTCCCGGGACAGCTCCTACGAGCAGTACTTC. The encoded protein is CATYSRDSSYEQYF.

The genes are TRBV6-5 and TRBJ2-7; 7 bases are shared with TRBD1. The CDR3 totals 15 residues. V shed 0 bases, J shed 2 bases, and the junction held 4 bases outside the gene matches. In germline, CDR1 is MNHEY, CDR2 SVGAGI. The DNA of the CDR3 is TGTGCCAGCAGTTACTCGGCGACAGGGCCCTACGAGCAGTACTTC. Amino acid sequence: CASSYSATGPYEQYF.

This rearrangement joins TRBV12-3 or TRBV12-4 to TRBJ2-3, with TRBD1 identical over 9 bases. Germline trimming cut 5 bases from V and 4 bases from J; bases unmatched to any gene: 4. The CDR3 length is 14 residues. Here the CDR3 DNA reads TGTGCCAGCAGTCCATGGACAGGGGCAGATACGCAGTATTTT. It specifies CASSPWTGADTQYF.

This chain connects TRBV2 to TRBJ1-2; D is uncertain. CDR1 and CDR2 (germline): SNHLY, FYNNEI. Trimming took 1 base from V and 6 from J, leaving 12 bases between them. CDR3 size: 14 residues. The CDR3 DNA follows: TGTGCCAGCAGTGAAGAGCGAGGTCCCGATGGCTACACCTTC. Protein: CASSEERGPDGYTF.

The V and J genes are TRBV20-1 and TRBJ2-4; 12 nucleotides match TRBD2. After removal of 0 bases from V and 8 bases from J, the junction contained 8 bases not matched to a gene. Germline V CDR1 and CDR2: DFQATT, SNEGSKA (reference sequence). The CDR3 loop spans 16 amino acids. CDR3 nucleotide sequence: TGCAGTGCTAGAGAACATCTAGCGGGGGGGGATTACATTCAGTACTTC. It codes for CSAREHLAGGDYIQYF.

J is TRBJ1-5 and V is TRBV6-5, with 9 bases aligning to TRBD1. Germline assignment: CDR1 MNHEY and CDR2 SVGAGI. The ends lost 4 bases at V and 4 bases at J; junction bases unmatched: 2. This CDR3 is 14 amino acids long. CDR3 sequence (DNA): TGTGCCAGCAGTTCGGACAGGGGAAATCAGCCCCAGCATTTT. Translation: CASSSDRGNQPQHF.

This clonotype was picked up a small number of times. CDR3 DNA: TGTGCCAGCAGTGTAGGTGAAAAACTGTTTTTT. This sequence encodes CASSVGEKLFF. The V and J genes are TRBV2 and TRBJ1-4, with unresolved D. The CDR3 spans 11 residues. V lost 4 bases, J lost 7 bases, and 4 bases lay in between. Germline CDR1 is SNHLY and CDR2 is FYNNEI.

The chain carries TRBV12-3 or TRBV12-4 and TRBJ2-1; TRBD2 aligns across 11 bases. J lost 2 bases, V lost 5 bases, and 8 bases had no gene match. The CDR3 is 17 residues long. The CDR3 DNA reads as TGTGCCAGCAGTCCTATTGTAGCGGGAGGGCCCTACAATGAGCAGTTCTTC. Its protein is CASSPIVAGGPYNEQFF.

The chain combines TRBV5-1 with TRBJ1-2; the D gene is possibly TRBD1 (5 bases). CDR1 SGHRS and CDR2 YFSETQ come from the germline V gene. The CDR3 is 14 residues long. V was cut by 4 bases and J by 6 bases, with 16 bases left in between. CDR3 protein: CASSPGRGRDGYTF. In nucleotides, the CDR3 is TGCGCCAGCAGCCCCGGTCGGGGACGTGATGGCTACACCTTC.

This chain's CDR3 is CASSLQVTVSEQYF. The CDR3, as DNA: TGTGCCAGCAGCCTTCAGGTCACCGTCAGCGAGCAGTACTTC. This chain uses TRBV7-6 with TRBJ2-7; D not certain. CDR1 is SGHVS, CDR2 FNYEAQ, per germline. Trimming cost V 5 bases and J 6 bases, with 17 bases left between them. The CDR3 length is 14 residues.

This clonotype was detected a few times. This sequence joins TRBV5-1 and TRBJ1-1, with 7 bases fitting TRBD1. There are 15 residues in the CDR3. CDR1 is SGHRS and CDR2 is YFSETQ in the germline V gene. V shed 7 bases and J 1 base; nucleotides not matched to a gene: 10. The CDR3 coding sequence is TGCGCCAGCCGATTCAACGACAGGGAGAACACTGAAGCTTTCTTT. Translating gives CASRFNDRENTEAFF.

This clonotype was seen a handful of times. The chain couples TRBV20-1 to TRBJ2-7; tentative D call: TRBD2 (6 bases). Looked up from germline, CDR1 is DFQATT and CDR2 is SNEGSKA (reference sequence). Trimming removed 3 bases from V and 0 bases from J, with 18 bases in between. CDR3 length equals 16 residues. In DNA form, the CDR3 reads TGCAGTGCTAGCCCGGGCCTTTTCGGGGGCTCCTACGAGCAGTACTTC. As protein: CSASPGLFGGSYEQYF.